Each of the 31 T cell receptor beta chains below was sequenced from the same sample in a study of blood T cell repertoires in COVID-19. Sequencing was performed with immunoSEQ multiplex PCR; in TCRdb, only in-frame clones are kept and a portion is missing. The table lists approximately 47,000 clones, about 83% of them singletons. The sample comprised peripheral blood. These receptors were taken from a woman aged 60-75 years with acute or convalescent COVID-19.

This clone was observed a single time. The CDR3 is CSARPGNEQFF. The CDR3 region has the DNA TGCAGTGCTAGACCGGGGAATGAGCAGTTCTTC. V gene TRBV20-1 combines with J gene TRBJ2-1; D perhaps matches TRBD2 (5 bases). The CDR3 is made up of 11 amino acids. Per the germline V gene, CDR1 is DFQATT and CDR2 is SNEGSKA (reference sequence). The V gene lost 2 bases and the J gene lost 7 bases, with 6 bases spanning the gap.

The CDR3 here is CASSLGVLNTGELFF. CDR3 coding DNA: TGTGCCAGCAGCTTGGGCGTATTGAACACCGGGGAGCTGTTTTTT. The chain links TRBV5-6 to TRBJ2-2; D is unresolved. The germline V gene has CDR1 SGHDT and CDR2 YYEEEE. V was pared by 0 bases and J by 1 base, with 7 bases between. This CDR3 has 15 residues.

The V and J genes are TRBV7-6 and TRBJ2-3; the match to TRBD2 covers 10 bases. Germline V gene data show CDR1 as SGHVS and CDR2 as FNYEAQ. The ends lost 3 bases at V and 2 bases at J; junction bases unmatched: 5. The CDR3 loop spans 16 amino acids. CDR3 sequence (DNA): TGTGCCAGCAGCTTTGGCAGCGGGGGGGCCACAGATACGCAGTATTTT. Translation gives CASSFGSGGATDTQYF.

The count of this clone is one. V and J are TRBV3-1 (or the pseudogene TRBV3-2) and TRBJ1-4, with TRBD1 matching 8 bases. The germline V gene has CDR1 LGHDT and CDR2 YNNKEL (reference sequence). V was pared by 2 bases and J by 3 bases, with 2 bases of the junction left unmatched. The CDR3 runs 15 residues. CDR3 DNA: TGTGCCAGCAGCCAACGGACAGGGTCTAATGAAAAACTGTTTTTT. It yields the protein CASSQRTGSNEKLFF.

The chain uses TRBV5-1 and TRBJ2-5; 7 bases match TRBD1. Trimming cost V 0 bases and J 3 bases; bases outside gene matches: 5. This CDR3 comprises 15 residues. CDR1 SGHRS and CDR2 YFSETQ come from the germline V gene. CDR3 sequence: CASSLGADREETQYF. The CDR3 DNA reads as TGCGCCAGCAGCTTGGGAGCTGACAGGGAAGAGACCCAGTACTTC. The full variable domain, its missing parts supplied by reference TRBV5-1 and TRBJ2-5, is KAGVTQTPRYLIKTRGQQVTLSCSPISGHRSVSWYQQTPGQGLQFLFEYFSETQRNKGNFPGRFSGRQFSNSRSEMNVSTLELGDSALYLCASSLGADREETQYFGPGTRLLVL.

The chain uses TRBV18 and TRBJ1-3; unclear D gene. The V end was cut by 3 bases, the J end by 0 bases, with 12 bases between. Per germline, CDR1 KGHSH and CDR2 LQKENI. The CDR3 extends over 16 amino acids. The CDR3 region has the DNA TGTGCCAGCTCACCTAATCCCCCCCTCTCTGGAAACACCATATATTTT. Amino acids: CASSPNPPLSGNTIYF.

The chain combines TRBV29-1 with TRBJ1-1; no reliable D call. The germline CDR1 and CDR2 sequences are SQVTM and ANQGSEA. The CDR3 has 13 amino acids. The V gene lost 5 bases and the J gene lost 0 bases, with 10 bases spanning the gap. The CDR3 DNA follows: TGCAGCGTTCGTCAGCGCATGAACACTGAAGCTTTCTTT. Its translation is CSVRQRMNTEAFF.

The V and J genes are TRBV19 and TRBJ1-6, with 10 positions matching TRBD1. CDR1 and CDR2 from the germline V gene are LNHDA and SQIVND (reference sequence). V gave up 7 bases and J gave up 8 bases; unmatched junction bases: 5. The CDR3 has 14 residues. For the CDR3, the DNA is TGTGCCAGTAACTACGACAGGGGGCATTCACCCCTCCACTTT. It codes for CASNYDRGHSPLHF.

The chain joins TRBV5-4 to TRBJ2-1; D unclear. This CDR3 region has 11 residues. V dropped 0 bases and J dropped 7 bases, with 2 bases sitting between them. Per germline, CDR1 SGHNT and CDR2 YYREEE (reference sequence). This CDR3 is CASSLANEQFF. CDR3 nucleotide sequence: TGTGCCAGCAGCTTGGCAAATGAGCAGTTCTTC.

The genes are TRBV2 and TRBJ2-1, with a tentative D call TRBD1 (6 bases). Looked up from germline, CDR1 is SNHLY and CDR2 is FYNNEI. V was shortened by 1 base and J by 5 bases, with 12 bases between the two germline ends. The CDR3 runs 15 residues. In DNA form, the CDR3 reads TGTGCCAGCAGTGAAGTAAGGGGGATCAACAATGAGCAGTTCTTC. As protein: CASSEVRGINNEQFF. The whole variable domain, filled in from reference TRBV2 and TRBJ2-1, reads EPEVTQTPSHQVTQMGQEVILRCVPISNHLYFYWYRQILGQKVEFLVSFYNNEISEKSEIFDDQFSVERPDGSNFTLKIRSTKLEDSAMYFCASSEVRGINNEQFFGPGTRLTVL.

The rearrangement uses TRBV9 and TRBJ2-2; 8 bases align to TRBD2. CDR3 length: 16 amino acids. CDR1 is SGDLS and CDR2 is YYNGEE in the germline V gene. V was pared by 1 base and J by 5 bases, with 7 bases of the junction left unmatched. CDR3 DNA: TGTGCCAGCAGCGTACTAAGCGGGACTAGGACCGGGGAGCTGTTTTTT. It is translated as CASSVLSGTRTGELFF.

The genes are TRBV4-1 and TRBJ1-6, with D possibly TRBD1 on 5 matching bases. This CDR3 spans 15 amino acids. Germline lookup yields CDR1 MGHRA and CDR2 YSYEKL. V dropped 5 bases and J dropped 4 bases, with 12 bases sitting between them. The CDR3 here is CASSSRDTYNSPLHF. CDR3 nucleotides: TGCGCCAGCAGCTCCAGGGATACGTATAATTCACCCCTCCACTTT.

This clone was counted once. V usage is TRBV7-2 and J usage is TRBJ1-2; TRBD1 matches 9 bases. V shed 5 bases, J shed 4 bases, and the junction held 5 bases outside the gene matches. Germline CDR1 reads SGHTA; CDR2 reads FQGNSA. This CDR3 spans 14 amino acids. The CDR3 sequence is CASSQDRGSYGYTF. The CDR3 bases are TGTGCCAGCAGCCAGGACAGGGGTTCCTATGGCTACACCTTC.

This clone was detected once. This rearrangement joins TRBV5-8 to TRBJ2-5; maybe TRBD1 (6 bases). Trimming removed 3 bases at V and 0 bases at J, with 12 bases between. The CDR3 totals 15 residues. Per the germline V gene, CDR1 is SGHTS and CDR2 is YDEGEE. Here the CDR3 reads CASSWQGTNQETQYF. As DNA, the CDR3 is TGTGCCAGCAGCTGGCAGGGGACAAACCAAGAGACCCAGTACTTC.

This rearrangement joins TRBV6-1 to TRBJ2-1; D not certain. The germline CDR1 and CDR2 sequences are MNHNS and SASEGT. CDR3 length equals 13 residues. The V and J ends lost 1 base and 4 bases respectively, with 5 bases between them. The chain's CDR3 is CASSEGLYNEQFF. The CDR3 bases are TGTGCCAGCAGTGAAGGACTTTACAATGAGCAGTTCTTC.

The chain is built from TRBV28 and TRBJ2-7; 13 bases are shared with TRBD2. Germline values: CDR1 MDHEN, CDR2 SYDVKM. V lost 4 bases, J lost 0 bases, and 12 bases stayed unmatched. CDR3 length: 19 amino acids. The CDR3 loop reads CASSSLPGTSGANSYEQYF. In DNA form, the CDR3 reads TGTGCCAGCAGTTCCCTTCCCGGGACTAGCGGGGCCAACTCCTACGAGCAGTACTTC.

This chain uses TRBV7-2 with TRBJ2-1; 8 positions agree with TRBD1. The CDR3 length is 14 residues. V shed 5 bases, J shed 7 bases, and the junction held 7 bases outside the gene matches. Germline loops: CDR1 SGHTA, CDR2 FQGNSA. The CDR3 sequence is CASSTARGRNEQFF. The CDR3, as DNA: TGTGCCAGCAGCACCGCCAGGGGGCGGAATGAGCAGTTCTTC.

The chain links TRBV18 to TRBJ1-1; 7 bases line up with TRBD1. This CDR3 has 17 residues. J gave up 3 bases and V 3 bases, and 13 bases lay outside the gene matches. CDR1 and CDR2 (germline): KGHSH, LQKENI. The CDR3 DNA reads TGTGCCAGCTCACCGACAGGGACCGGGACGGCAGACACTGAAGCTTTCTTT. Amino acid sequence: CASSPTGTGTADTEAFF.

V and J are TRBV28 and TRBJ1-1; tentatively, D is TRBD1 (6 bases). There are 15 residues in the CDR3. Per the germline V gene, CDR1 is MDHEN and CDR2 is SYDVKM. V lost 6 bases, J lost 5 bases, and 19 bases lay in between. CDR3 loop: CASSFPRGSRTEAFF. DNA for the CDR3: TGTGCCAGCAGCTTCCCCAGGGGAAGTAGAACTGAAGCTTTCTTT.

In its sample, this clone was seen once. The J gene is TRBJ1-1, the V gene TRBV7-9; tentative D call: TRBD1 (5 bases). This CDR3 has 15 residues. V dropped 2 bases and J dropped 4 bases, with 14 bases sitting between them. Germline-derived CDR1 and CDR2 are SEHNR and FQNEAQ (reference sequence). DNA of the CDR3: TGTGCCAGCAGCTTATGGGTAGGGGAGGGCACTGAAGCTTTCTTT. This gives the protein CASSLWVGEGTEAFF. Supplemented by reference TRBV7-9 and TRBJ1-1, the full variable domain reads DTGVSQNPRHKITKRGQNVTFRCDPISEHNRLYWYRQTLGQGPEFLTYFQNEAQLEKSRLLSDRFSAERPKGSFSTLEIQRTEQGDSAMYLCASSLWVGEGTEAFFGQGTRLTVV.

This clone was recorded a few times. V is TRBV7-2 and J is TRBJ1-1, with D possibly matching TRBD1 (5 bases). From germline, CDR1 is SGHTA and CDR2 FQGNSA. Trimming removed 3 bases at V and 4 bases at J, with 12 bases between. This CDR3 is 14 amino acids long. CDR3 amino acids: CASSFGAHLTEAFF. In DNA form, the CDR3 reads TGTGCCAGCAGCTTTGGGGCCCATCTCACTGAAGCTTTCTTT.

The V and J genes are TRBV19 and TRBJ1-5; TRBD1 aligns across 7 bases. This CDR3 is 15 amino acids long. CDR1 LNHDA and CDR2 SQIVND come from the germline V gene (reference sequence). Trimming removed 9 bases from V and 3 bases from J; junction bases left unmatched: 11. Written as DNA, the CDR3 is TGTGCCAGCCATATGCCGGGACAGCTCAATCAGCCCCAGCATTTT. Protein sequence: CASHMPGQLNQPQHF.

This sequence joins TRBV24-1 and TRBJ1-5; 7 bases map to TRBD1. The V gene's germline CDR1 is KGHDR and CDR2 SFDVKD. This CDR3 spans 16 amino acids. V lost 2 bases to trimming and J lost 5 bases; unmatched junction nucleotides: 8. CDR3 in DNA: TGTGCCACCAGTGATTCGGGACAGTCTCACCATCAGCCCCAGCATTTT. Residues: CATSDSGQSHHQPQHF.

Here the CDR3 reads CASRPDRDNYEQYF. The CDR3 region has the DNA TGTGCCAGCCGCCCAGACAGAGATAACTACGAGCAGTACTTC. The rearrangement joins TRBV25-1 to TRBJ2-7, with TRBD1 as a possible D gene (5 bases). Germline V gene sequence: CDR1 MGHDK, CDR2 SYGVNS. This CDR3 spans 14 amino acids. Trimming pared 8 bases from V and 3 bases from J, leaving 17 bases between.

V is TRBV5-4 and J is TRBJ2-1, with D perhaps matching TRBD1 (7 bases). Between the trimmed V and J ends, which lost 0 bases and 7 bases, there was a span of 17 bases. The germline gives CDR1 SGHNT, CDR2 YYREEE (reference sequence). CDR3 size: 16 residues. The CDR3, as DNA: TGTGCCAGCAGCTTGGCCCAGGGGGGCCCTTGGAATGAGCAGTTCTTC. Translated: CASSLAQGGPWNEQFF.

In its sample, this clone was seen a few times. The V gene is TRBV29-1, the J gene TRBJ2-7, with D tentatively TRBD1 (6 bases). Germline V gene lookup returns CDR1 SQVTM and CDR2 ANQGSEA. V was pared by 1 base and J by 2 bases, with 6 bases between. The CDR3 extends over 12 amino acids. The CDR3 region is CSVEGTAYEQYF. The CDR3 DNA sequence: TGCAGCGTTGAAGGGACAGCCTACGAGCAGTACTTC.

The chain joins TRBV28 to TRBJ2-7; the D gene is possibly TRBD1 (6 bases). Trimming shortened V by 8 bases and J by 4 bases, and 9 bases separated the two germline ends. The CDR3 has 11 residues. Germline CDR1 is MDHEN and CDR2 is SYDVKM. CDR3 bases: TGTGCCAGCGGGGGCTGGTACGAGCAGTACTTC. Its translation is CASGGWYEQYF. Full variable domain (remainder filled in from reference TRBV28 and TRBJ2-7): DVKVTQSSRYLVKRTGEKVFLECVQDMDHENMFWYRQDPGLGLRLIYFSYDVKMKEKGDIPEGYSVSREKKERFSLILESASTNQTSMYLCASGGWYEQYFGPGTRLTVT.

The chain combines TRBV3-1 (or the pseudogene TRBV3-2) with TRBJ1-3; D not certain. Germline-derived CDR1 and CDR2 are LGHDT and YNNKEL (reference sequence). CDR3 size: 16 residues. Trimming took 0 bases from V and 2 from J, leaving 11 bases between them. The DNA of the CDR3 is TGTGCCAGCAGCCAAGATGTGTTTCAGGCTGGAAACACCATATATTTT. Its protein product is CASSQDVFQAGNTIYF.

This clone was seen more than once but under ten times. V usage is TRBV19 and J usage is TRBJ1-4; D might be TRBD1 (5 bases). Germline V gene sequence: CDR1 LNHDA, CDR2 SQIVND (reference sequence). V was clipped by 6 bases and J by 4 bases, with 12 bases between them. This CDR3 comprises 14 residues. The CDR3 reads CASSPTDFNEKLFF. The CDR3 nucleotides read TGTGCCAGTAGCCCGACAGATTTTAATGAAAAACTGTTTTTT.

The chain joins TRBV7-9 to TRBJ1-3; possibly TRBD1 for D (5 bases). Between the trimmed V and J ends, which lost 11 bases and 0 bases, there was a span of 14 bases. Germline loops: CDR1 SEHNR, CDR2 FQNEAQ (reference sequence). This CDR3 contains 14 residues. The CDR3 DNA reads TGTGCCTTGCGGCAGGGATCCTCTGGAAACACCATATATTTT. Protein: CALRQGSSGNTIYF.

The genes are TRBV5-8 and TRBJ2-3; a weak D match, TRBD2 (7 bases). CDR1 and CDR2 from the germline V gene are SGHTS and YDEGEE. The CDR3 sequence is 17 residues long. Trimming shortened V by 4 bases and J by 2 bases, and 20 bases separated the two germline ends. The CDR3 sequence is CASSPRGRGRHTDTQYF. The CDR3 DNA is TGTGCCAGCAGCCCCCGTGGGAGGGGGAGGCACACAGATACGCAGTATTTT.